Each of the 27 T cell receptor beta chains below was sequenced from the same sample in a study of T cell responses to AZD1222 COVID-19 vaccine. Assay: immunoSEQ multiplex PCR; the TCRdb copy retains only in-frame clones and omits some. The sample consists of approximately 160,000 clones, around 90% of them appearing once. Here the sequenced sample was peripheral blood, taken on day 0 of AZD1222 vaccination. The receptors were gathered from an adult in good health.

The rearrangement joins TRBV2 to TRBJ2-1; 11 bases align to TRBD2. The trim removed 4 bases at V and 6 bases at J, leaving 5 bases unmatched. The length of the CDR3 is 15 residues. Germline V gene data show CDR1 as SNHLY and CDR2 as FYNNEI. CDR3 loop: CASSVTSGRANEQFF. CDR3 in DNA: TGTGCCAGCAGTGTCACTAGCGGGAGAGCCAATGAGCAGTTCTTC.

The chain links TRBV6-5 to TRBJ2-1; D remains ambiguous. The CDR3 contains 13 residues. V lost 4 bases and J lost 9, with 13 bases in between. CDR1 MNHEY and CDR2 SVGAGI come from the germline V gene. The CDR3 here is CASSSDLGSEQFF. The CDR3 DNA follows: TGTGCCAGCAGTTCCGATTTGGGGTCTGAGCAGTTCTTC.

The chain recombines TRBV11-3 with TRBJ2-3; D not resolved. Germline assignment: CDR1 SGHNT and CDR2 YENEEA. The CDR3 covers 14 residues. Trimming shortened V by 1 base and J by 2 bases, and 7 bases separated the two germline ends. The DNA for the CDR3 is TGTGCCAGCAGCTTAGGCCCTTCCACAGATACGCAGTATTTT. Protein: CASSLGPSTDTQYF.

This chain links TRBV20-1 with TRBJ1-4; D unclear. The CDR3 has 10 residues. The germline CDR1 and CDR2 sequences are DFQATT and SNEGSKA (reference sequence). The V end was cut by 6 bases, the J end by 8 bases, with 7 bases between. The CDR3 here is CSAGPEKLFF. CDR3 DNA: TGCAGTGCAGGGCCCGAAAAACTGTTTTTT.

This chain links TRBV2 with TRBJ2-7, with 10 bases that match TRBD2. This CDR3 has 14 amino acids. Per germline, CDR1 SNHLY and CDR2 FYNNEI. J lost 6 bases, V lost 6 bases, and 8 bases had no gene match. The CDR3 protein is CASRKSGRASEQYF. CDR3 bases: TGTGCCAGCAGGAAAAGCGGGAGGGCCTCCGAGCAGTACTTC.

The chain recombines TRBV7-6 with TRBJ2-1; 8 bases are shared with TRBD2. Trimming cost V 3 bases and J 4 bases; bases outside gene matches: 5. The CDR3 totals 15 residues. The germline CDR1 and CDR2 sequences are SGHVS and FNYEAQ. CDR3 DNA: TGTGCCAGCAGCTTCGGGCTAGCGGGTTACAATGAGCAGTTCTTC. Protein: CASSFGLAGYNEQFF.

J is TRBJ2-7 and V is TRBV15; 10 bases agree with TRBD2. Losses at the gene ends were 0 bases for V and 0 bases for J; bases not matched to a gene: 5. CDR1 LNHNV and CDR2 YYDKDF come from the germline V gene (reference sequence). The CDR3 has 17 amino acids. CDR3 in DNA: TGTGCCACCAGCAGAGACTTCGGACTAGCGGCCTCCTACGAGCAGTACTTC. Translated, it gives CATSRDFGLAASYEQYF.

This clone was recorded only once. The chain carries TRBV24-1 and TRBJ1-1; D is unresolved. V was trimmed by 5 bases and J by 11 bases, leaving 20 bases between them. CDR3 length: 14 amino acids. Germline CDR1 and CDR2: KGHDR and SFDVKD. DNA of the CDR3: TGTGCCACCAGTGTGGACGGCCGAGCTATAGGGGCTTTCTTT. Protein sequence: CATSVDGRAIGAFF.

The V gene is TRBV5-4, the J gene TRBJ1-1; 12 bases map to TRBD1. Trimming cost V 5 bases and J 4 bases; bases outside gene matches: 3. Germline loops: CDR1 SGHNT, CDR2 YYREEE (reference sequence). This CDR3 is 14 amino acids long. The CDR3 DNA follows: TGTGCCAGCAGACCGGGACAGGGGGCCACTGAAGCTTTCTTT. Amino acid sequence: CASRPGQGATEAFF. Full variable domain (remainder filled in from reference TRBV5-4 and TRBJ1-1): ETGVTQSPTHLIKTRGQQVTLRCSSQSGHNTVSWYQQALGQGPQFIFQYYREEENGRGNFPPRFSGLQFPNYSSELNVNALELDDSALYLCASRPGQGATEAFFGQGTRLTVV.

V usage is TRBV10-3 and J usage is TRBJ2-1; 9 bases match TRBD2. Germline assignment: CDR1 ENHRY and CDR2 SYGVKD. J gave up 6 bases and V 3 bases, and 18 bases lay outside the gene matches. The CDR3 covers 19 residues. The CDR3 protein is CAISERFAGGPRESNEQFF. The CDR3 DNA is TGTGCCATCAGTGAACGGTTTGCGGGAGGGCCGAGGGAAAGCAATGAGCAGTTCTTC.

The DNA of the CDR3 is TGTGCCAGCCGCTACGCGGGAGCAGGCGAGCAGTACTTC. Its protein product is CASRYAGAGEQYF. V and J are TRBV5-8 and TRBJ2-7; 7 bases match TRBD2. V lost 7 bases, J lost 6 bases, and 10 bases stayed unmatched. Germline V gene sequence: CDR1 SGHTS, CDR2 YDEGEE. The CDR3 extends over 13 amino acids.

This clone has only one observation. V usage is TRBV28 and J usage is TRBJ2-3, with D unclear. CDR3 length: 12 residues. V lost 8 bases to trimming and J lost 2 bases, with 8 bases between them. Germline V gene lookup returns CDR1 MDHEN and CDR2 SYDVKM. The CDR3 loop is CASQPITDTQYF. CDR3 bases: TGTGCCAGCCAGCCGATCACAGATACGCAGTATTTT. Based on the CDR3 plus reference TRBV28 and TRBJ2-3, the full variable domain is DVKVTQSSRYLVKRTGEKVFLECVQDMDHENMFWYRQDPGLGLRLIYFSYDVKMKEKGDIPEGYSVSREKKERFSLILESASTNQTSMYLCASQPITDTQYFGPGTRLTVL.

This chain joins TRBV5-4 and TRBJ2-1, with 8 bases matching TRBD2. Looked up from germline, CDR1 is SGHNT and CDR2 is YYREEE (reference sequence). The CDR3 has 17 amino acids. Trimming cost V 4 bases and J 5 bases; bases outside gene matches: 14. The DNA for the CDR3 is TGTGCCAGCAGCGCCTTTTCCGGGACTAGGGTAGACAATGAGCAGTTCTTC. It specifies CASSAFSGTRVDNEQFF.

The V gene is TRBV5-6, the J gene TRBJ1-1; possibly TRBD1 for D (5 bases). The V end was cut by 0 bases, the J end by 2 bases, with 14 bases between. Germline-derived CDR1 and CDR2 are SGHDT and YYEEEE. This CDR3 comprises 16 residues. The CDR3 loop reads CASSLDWAGPNTEAFF. CDR3 sequence (DNA): TGTGCCAGCAGCTTGGATTGGGCAGGGCCCAACACTGAAGCTTTCTTT.

The sample holds one count of this clone. The chain employs TRBV10-2 and TRBJ2-2, with 12 bases aligning to TRBD2. The CDR3 is 14 residues long. The V segment lost 8 bases and the J segment 4 bases; nucleotides outside the gene matches: 2. Per the germline V gene, CDR1 is WSHSY and CDR2 is SAAADI. CDR3 in DNA: TGCGCCAGCTCACTAGCGGGAGGCACCGGGGAGCTGTTTTTT. Protein sequence: CASSLAGGTGELFF.

J is TRBJ1-1 and V is TRBV5-1; TRBD1 matches at 8 bases. V lost 0 bases and J lost 4; bases outside the gene matches: 2. This CDR3 region has 14 residues. The germline CDR1 and CDR2 sequences are SGHRS and YFSETQ. The CDR3: CASSLGQGTTEAFF. The CDR3 DNA reads as TGCGCCAGCAGCTTGGGACAGGGGACCACTGAAGCTTTCTTT.

This chain uses TRBV7-2 with TRBJ2-6; 7 positions match TRBD1. The CDR3 runs to 18 residues. With V trimmed by 5 bases and J by 0 bases, 10 bases remained unmatched. CDR1 is SGHTA and CDR2 is FQGNSA in the germline V gene. CDR3 DNA sequence: TGTGCCAGCAGCCGCTCGACAGGGTTTAGCTCTGGGGCCAACGTCCTGACTTTC. Translated, it gives CASSRSTGFSSGANVLTF.

The J gene is TRBJ2-7, the V gene TRBV29-1; maybe TRBD1 (6 bases). The CDR3 length is 13 residues. Germline-derived CDR1 and CDR2 are SQVTM and ANQGSEA. Trimming removed 4 bases at V and 0 bases at J, with 10 bases between. The CDR3 loop is CSVATGGSYEQYF. CDR3 DNA: TGCAGCGTTGCGACAGGCGGCTCCTACGAGCAGTACTTC.

This chain joins TRBV7-9 and TRBJ2-7, with D tentatively TRBD1 (6 bases). Trimming removed 0 bases at V and 5 bases at J, with 11 bases between. CDR1 is SEHNR, CDR2 FQNEAQ, per germline (reference sequence). CDR3 length: 14 amino acids. The CDR3 here is CASSLAQGNHEQYF. The CDR3 DNA sequence: TGTGCCAGCAGCTTAGCCCAGGGGAACCACGAGCAGTACTTC.

The chain employs TRBV25-1 and TRBJ1-1, with D possibly TRBD1 on 6 matching bases. In germline, CDR1 is MGHDK, CDR2 SYGVNS. V was trimmed by 6 bases and J by 5 bases, leaving 16 bases between them. The CDR3 spans 14 residues. The CDR3 loop is CASSRWGARTEAFF. DNA of the CDR3: TGTGCCAGCAGCCGTTGGGGGGCGCGGACTGAAGCTTTCTTT.

The V and J genes are TRBV19 and TRBJ2-1; TRBD1 is a possible D gene (6 bases). Germline assignment: CDR1 LNHDA and CDR2 SQIVND (reference sequence). V was pared by 6 bases and J by 0 bases, with 12 bases between. The CDR3 is 15 amino acids. The CDR3 loop is CASRNRDISYNEQFF. The CDR3 region has the DNA TGTGCCAGTAGGAACCGGGACATCTCCTACAATGAGCAGTTCTTC. Combining the CDR3 with reference TRBV19 and TRBJ2-1 gives the whole variable domain DGGITQSPKYLFRKEGQNVTLSCEQNLNHDAMYWYRQDPGQGLRLIYYSQIVNDFQKGDIAEGYSVSREKKESFPLTVTSAQKNPTAFYLCASRNRDISYNEQFFGPGTRLTVL.

The rearrangement joins TRBV24-1 to TRBJ1-5; D call uncertain. This CDR3 region has 14 residues. Trimming cost V 4 bases and J 0 bases, with 6 bases left between them. From germline, CDR1 is KGHDR and CDR2 SFDVKD. CDR3 residues: CATSENYSNQPQHF. The CDR3 region has the DNA TGTGCCACCAGTGAGAATTATAGCAATCAGCCCCAGCATTTT.

This sequence joins TRBV12-3 or TRBV12-4 and TRBJ2-7; D perhaps matches TRBD1 (6 bases). V lost 4 bases and J lost 7, with 11 bases in between. The CDR3 consists of 12 residues. CDR3 region: CASSWLRGEQYF. CDR3 coding DNA: TGTGCCAGCAGTTGGCTAAGGGGGGAGCAGTACTTC.

The genes are TRBV5-5 and TRBJ2-7; TRBD1 matches 9 bases. CDR3 length: 15 amino acids. With V trimmed by 3 bases and J by 7 bases, 11 bases remained unmatched. Per germline, CDR1 SGHKS and CDR2 YYEKEE (reference sequence). CDR3 residues: CASSSGGDRVGEQYF. CDR3 coding DNA: TGTGCCAGCAGCTCCGGTGGGGACAGGGTCGGGGAGCAGTACTTC.

Notes on this clone: The same CDR3 is also encoded by other DNA sequences in this sample. The V gene is TRBV18, the J gene TRBJ2-5, with a possible D match to TRBD1 (6 bases). Between the trimmed V and J ends, which lost 6 bases and 2 bases, there was a span of 10 bases. Germline values: CDR1 KGHSH, CDR2 LQKENI. The CDR3 contains 13 residues. CDR3 region: CASSLQGQETQYF. The CDR3, as DNA: TGTGCCAGCTCTCTACAGGGTCAAGAGACCCAGTACTTC.

The V and J genes are TRBV30 and TRBJ1-2; D uncertain. The V and J ends lost 0 bases and 4 bases respectively, with 12 bases between them. This CDR3 spans 14 amino acids. Germline-derived CDR1 and CDR2 are GTSNPN and SVGIG (reference sequence). In DNA form, the CDR3 reads TGTGCCTGGAGTGTGGGCGGTCGCACCTATGGCTACACCTTC. Amino acid sequence: CAWSVGGRTYGYTF.

The chain uses TRBV28 and TRBJ1-1; 7 positions agree with TRBD1. CDR1 MDHEN and CDR2 SYDVKM come from the germline V gene. The CDR3 contains 16 residues. With V trimmed by 3 bases and J by 7 bases, 14 bases remained unmatched. The CDR3 here is CASSFGVGRGQIEAFF. The CDR3 coding sequence is TGTGCCAGCAGTTTTGGGGTGGGCAGGGGACAGATTGAAGCTTTCTTT.